This T cell receptor (beta chain) was profiled in a study of control samples from healthy donors and cancer patients. Sequencing was performed with immunoSEQ multiplex PCR; in TCRdb, only in-frame clones are kept and a portion is missing. The sample contains about 100,000 clones, around 88% of which appear only once. CDR3 length: 13 residues. Germline lookup yields CDR1 MDHEN and CDR2 SYDVKM. J lost 3 bases, V lost 8 bases, and 6 bases had no gene match. Sequencing was carried out using blood. The sequence came from a man aged 30-40 years in good health. The chain employs TRBV28 and TRBJ1-2; 7 bases line up with TRBD1. DNA for the CDR3: TGTGCCAGCGAGGCCGGGACAGACTATGGCTACACCTTC. Its translation: CASEAGTDYGYTF.